Included here is one T cell receptor (beta chain) sequence, with context. Authors' data handling: Amplified reference gene primers provided the basis for estimating nucleated cell counts. Using immunoSEQ multiplex PCR, the repertoire was profiled, and TCRdb retains in-frame clones only, with some absent. D and trimming were read from the DNA, whereas the V and J calls and clone size are those reported in that table. The table lists about 48,000 clones, 70% to 90% of them singletons. The V end lost 3 bases, the J end lost 0 bases, and 9 bases lay between the germline ends. The germline V gene has CDR1 LNHDA and CDR2 SQIVND (reference sequence). This CDR3 has 15 amino acids. The sample originates from a study of blood T cell repertoires in COVID-19. For the study at large: Specimens from acute and convalescent COVID-19 originated in the United States, Italy and Spain. From T cells, B-cell-depleted T cells, or PBMCs came the material, which was cDNA or gDNA.

Seattle patients were enrolled while actively infected and followed longitudinally. The clonotype was recovered from a woman over 75 with COVID-19, enrolled during active disease. Sequencing was carried out using peripheral blood. This chain connects TRBV19 to TRBJ1-3; the D is unclear. The CDR3 sequence is CASSIRRSSGNTIYF. As DNA, the CDR3 is TGTGCCAGTAGTATTCGCCGGAGCTCTGGAAACACCATATATTTT.